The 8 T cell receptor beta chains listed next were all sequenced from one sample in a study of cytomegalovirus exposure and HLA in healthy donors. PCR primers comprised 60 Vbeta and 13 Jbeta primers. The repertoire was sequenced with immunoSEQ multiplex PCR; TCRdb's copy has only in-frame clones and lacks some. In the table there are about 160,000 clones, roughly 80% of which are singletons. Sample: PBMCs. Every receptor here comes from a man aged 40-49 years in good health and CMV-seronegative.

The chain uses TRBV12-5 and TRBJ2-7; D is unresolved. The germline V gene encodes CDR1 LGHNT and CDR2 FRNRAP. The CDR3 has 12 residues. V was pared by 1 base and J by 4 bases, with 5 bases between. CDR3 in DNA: TGTGCTAGTGGTTTGGCTCTTTACGAGCAGTACTTC. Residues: CASGLALYEQYF. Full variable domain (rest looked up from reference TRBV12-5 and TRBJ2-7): DARVTQTPRHKVTEMGQEVTMRCQPILGHNTVFWYRQTMMQGLELLAYFRNRAPLDDSGMPKDRFSAEMPDATLATLKIQPSEPRDSAVYFCASGLALYEQYFGPGTRLTVT.

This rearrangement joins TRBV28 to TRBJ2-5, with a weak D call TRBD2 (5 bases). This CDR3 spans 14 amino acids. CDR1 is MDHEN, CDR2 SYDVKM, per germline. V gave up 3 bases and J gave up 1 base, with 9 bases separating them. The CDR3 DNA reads TGTGCCAGCAGTTTTGAGGCGGGCCAAGAGACCCAGTACTTC. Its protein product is CASSFEAGQETQYF.

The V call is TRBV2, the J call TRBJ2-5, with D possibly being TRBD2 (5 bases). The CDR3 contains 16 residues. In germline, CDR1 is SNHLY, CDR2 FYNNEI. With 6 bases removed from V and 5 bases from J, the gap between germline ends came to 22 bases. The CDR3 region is CASRSANGGAWETQYF. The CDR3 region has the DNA TGTGCCAGCAGGTCCGCGAATGGAGGAGCCTGGGAGACCCAGTACTTC.

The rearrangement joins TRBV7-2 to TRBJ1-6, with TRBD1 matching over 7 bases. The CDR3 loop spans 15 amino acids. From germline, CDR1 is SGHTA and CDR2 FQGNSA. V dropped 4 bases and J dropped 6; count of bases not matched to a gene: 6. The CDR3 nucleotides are TGTGCCAGCAGCTACGACAGGGTGGGTAATTCACCCCTCCACTTT. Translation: CASSYDRVGNSPLHF.

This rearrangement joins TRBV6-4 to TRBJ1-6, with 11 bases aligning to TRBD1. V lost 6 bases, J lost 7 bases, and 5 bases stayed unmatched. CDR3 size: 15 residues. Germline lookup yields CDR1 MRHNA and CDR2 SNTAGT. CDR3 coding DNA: TGTGCCAGCAGCTCAAGGACAGGGGGCAATTCACCCCTCCACTTT. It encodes CASSSRTGGNSPLHF.

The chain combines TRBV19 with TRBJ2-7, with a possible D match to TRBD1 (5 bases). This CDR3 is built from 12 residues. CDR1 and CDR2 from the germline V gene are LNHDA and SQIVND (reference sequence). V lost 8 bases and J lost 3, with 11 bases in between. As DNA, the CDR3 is TGTGCCAGTGCAGGGTTAGACTACGAGCAGTACTTC. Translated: CASAGLDYEQYF.

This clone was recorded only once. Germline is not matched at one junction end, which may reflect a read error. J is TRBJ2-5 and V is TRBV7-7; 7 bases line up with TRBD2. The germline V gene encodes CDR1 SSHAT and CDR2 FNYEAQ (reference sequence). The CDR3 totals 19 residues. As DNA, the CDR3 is TGTGCTAGCAGCTTGTATCTTGCGGGGGACCTCCAATGGCCAGGGACCCAGTACTTC. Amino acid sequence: CASSLYLAGDLQWPGTQYF.

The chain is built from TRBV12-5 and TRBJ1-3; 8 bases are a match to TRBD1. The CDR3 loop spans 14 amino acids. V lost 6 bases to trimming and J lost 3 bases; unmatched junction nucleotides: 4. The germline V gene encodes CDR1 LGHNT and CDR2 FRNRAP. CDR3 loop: CASGRTGGGNTIYF. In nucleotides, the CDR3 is TGTGCTAGTGGCCGTACAGGGGGTGGAAACACCATATATTTT. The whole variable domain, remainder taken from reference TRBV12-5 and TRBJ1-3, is DARVTQTPRHKVTEMGQEVTMRCQPILGHNTVFWYRQTMMQGLELLAYFRNRAPLDDSGMPKDRFSAEMPDATLATLKIQPSEPRDSAVYFCASGRTGGGNTIYFGEGSWLTVV.